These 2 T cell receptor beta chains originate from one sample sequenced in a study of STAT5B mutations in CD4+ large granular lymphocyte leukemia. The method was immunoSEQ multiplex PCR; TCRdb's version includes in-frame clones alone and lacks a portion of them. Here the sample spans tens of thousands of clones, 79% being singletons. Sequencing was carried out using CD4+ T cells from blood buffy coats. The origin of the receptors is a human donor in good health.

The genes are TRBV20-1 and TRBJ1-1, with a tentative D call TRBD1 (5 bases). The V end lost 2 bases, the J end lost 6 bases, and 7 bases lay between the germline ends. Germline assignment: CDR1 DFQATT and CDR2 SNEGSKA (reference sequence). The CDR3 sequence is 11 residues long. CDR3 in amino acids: CSARWGAEAFF. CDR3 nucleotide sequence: TGCAGTGCTAGATGGGGGGCTGAAGCTTTCTTT.

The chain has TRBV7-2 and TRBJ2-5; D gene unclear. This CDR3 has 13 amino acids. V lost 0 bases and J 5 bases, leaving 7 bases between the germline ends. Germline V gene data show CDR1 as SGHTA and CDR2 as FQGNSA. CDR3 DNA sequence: TGTGCCAGCAGCTTAGCCAGGAGTGAGACCCAGTACTTC. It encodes CASSLARSETQYF.